These T cell receptor beta chains were read from a single sample in a study of cytomegalovirus exposure and HLA in healthy donors. Some clones are missing from TCRdb's copy, which holds only in-frame ones; the method was immunoSEQ multiplex PCR. This sample has 90,000 to 140,000 clones; roughly three quarters occur once, and the top ten carry approximately 3%. The sequenced sample was PBMCs. These TCRs come from a man aged 30 to 39 in good health and CMV-seronegative. Each CDR3 is given with its conserved first and last residue. The D gene is left open where the match is weak. Only some rows state a clone size, as once, few, many or a class for expanded clones.

TRBJ2-7 | TRBD2 | TRBV4-3 | NA | CASSLGTRKAYEQYF | TGCGCCAGCAGCCTCGGGACTAGAAAGGCCTACGAGCAGTACTTC
TRBJ1-2 | TRBD1 | TRBV9 | NA | CASSVNTGQGYGYTF | TGTGCCAGCAGCGTCAACACGGGACAGGGGTATGGCTACACCTTC
TRBJ2-7 | NA | TRBV6-6 | NA | CASSYDSSYEQYF | TGTGCCAGCAGTTACGACAGCTCCTACGAGCAGTACTTC
TRBJ1-1 | NA | TRBV19 | NA | CASSIRGTEAFF | TGTGCCAGTAGTATTCGGGGAACTGAAGCTTTCTTT
TRBJ2-7 | TRBD1 | TRBV2 | few | CASSEVPWDRVYEQYF | TGTGCCAGCAGTGAAGTGCCGTGGGACAGGGTCTACGAGCAGTACTTC
TRBJ2-1 | TRBD1 | TRBV5-1 | NA | CASREGQGIHNEQFF | TGCGCCAGCAGGGAAGGACAGGGAATTCACAATGAGCAGTTCTTC
TRBJ2-7 | NA | TRBV6-6 | NA | CASSGGQFSSYEQYF | TGTGCCAGCAGTGGTGGACAGTTTTCCTCCTACGAGCAGTACTTC
TRBJ2-5 | TRBD1 | TRBV7-2 | few | CASSLDGTGGGAKTQYF | TGTGCCAGCAGCTTAGATGGGACAGGGGGAGGGGCAAAGACCCAGTACTTC
TRBJ2-7 | TRBD1 | TRBV27 | few | CASSPQVRQGSYEQYF | TGTGCCAGCAGTCCCCAAGTGAGACAGGGGTCCTACGAGCAGTACTTC
TRBJ2-1 | NA | TRBV5-1 | NA | CASSPTGSAYNEQFF | TGCGCCAGCAGCCCGACGGGGAGCGCCTACAATGAGCAGTTCTTC
TRBJ2-2 | TRBD2 | TRBV9 | NA | CASSVVSGISNTGELFF | TGTGCCAGCAGCGTAGTTAGCGGGATAAGTAACACCGGGGAGCTGTTTTTT
TRBJ2-7 | TRBD2 | TRBV5-4 | NA | CASSLGLIERGTSGYEQYF | TGTGCCAGCAGCTTAGGTCTGATAGAGAGAGGGACTAGCGGCTACGAGCAGTACTTC
TRBJ2-7 | TRBD2 | TRBV2 | NA | CASNLAGRLEQYF | TGTGCCAGCAACTTAGCGGGTCGCTTGGAGCAGTACTTC
TRBJ2-1 | TRBD2 | TRBV11-3 | NA | CASSSGGGPENEQFF | TGTGCCAGCAGCTCGGGGGGAGGGCCAGAGAATGAGCAGTTCTTC
TRBJ2-7 | TRBD1 | TRBV18 | NA | CASSRPGQGYEQYF | TGTGCCAGCTCACGGCCGGGACAGGGTTACGAGCAGTACTTC
TRBJ2-3 | TRBD2 | TRBV9 | NA | CASSVDQGGSPDTQYF | TGTGCCAGCAGCGTAGATCAAGGCGGGAGCCCAGATACGCAGTATTTT
TRBJ2-7 | NA | TRBV7-2 | once | CASSLLPSAGNEQYF | TGTGCCAGCAGCTTACTCCCCTCGGCGGGGAACGAGCAGTACTTC
TRBJ2-6 | TRBD1 | TRBV6-1 | once | CASRGTDSGANVLTF | TGTGCCAGCAGGGGGACAGACTCTGGGGCCAACGTCCTGACTTTC
TRBJ2-1 | TRBD2 | TRBV4-3 | NA | CASSLAGGSYNEQFF | TGCGCCAGCAGTCTCGCGGGAGGGTCCTACAATGAGCAGTTCTTC
TRBJ2-6 | TRBD1 | TRBV9 | few | CASSSDRNPSGANVLTF | TGTGCCAGCAGCTCGGACAGGAACCCGTCTGGGGCCAACGTCCTGACTTTC
TRBJ2-3 | TRBD2 | TRBV5-1 | few | CASSAGAGGLGDTQYF | TGCGCCAGCAGCGCCGGGGCGGGAGGCCTGGGAGATACGCAGTATTTT
TRBJ2-3 | NA | TRBV19 | NA | CASTLGAGAPDTQYF | TGTGCCAGTACCCTGGGGGCGGGAGCCCCAGATACGCAGTATTTT
TRBJ2-2 | NA | TRBV10-3 | once | CAIGQITNTGELFF | TGTGCCATTGGACAAATCACGAACACCGGGGAGCTGTTTTTT
TRBJ1-2 | TRBD1 | TRBV6-5 | NA | CASSYSVQGAGGYTF | TGTGCCAGCAGTTACTCGGTACAGGGGGCAGGTGGCTACACCTTC
TRBJ1-2 | NA | TRBV7-9 | NA | CASSLQGYGYTF | TGTGCCAGCAGCTTACAGGGGTATGGCTACACCTTC